The T cell receptor (beta chain) described here comes from a study of cytomegalovirus exposure and HLA in healthy donors. The overall study: Among approximately 390 genotyped donors, around 80% fell in the Caucasian-associated ancestry cluster.

Findings and caveats of the study: When analyzed later, a missense DCLRE1C variant was found to be linked to TCR beta V- and J-gene trimming.

PCR primers comprised 60 Vbeta and 13 Jbeta primers. The table came from immunoSEQ multiplex PCR; TCRdb's copy has only in-frame clones and leaves some out. The sample lists under 200,000 clones, roughly 75% occurring once. The V end lost 1 base, the J end lost 4 bases, and 13 bases lay between the germline ends. CDR1 is LGHNA and CDR2 is YNFKEQ in the germline V gene. This CDR3 comprises 15 residues. Concerning this clone: Its matching antigen is unknown.

The clonotype comes from a female donor in good health and CMV-seronegative. V is TRBV4-2 and J is TRBJ1-2; no clear D. Material: PBMCs. CDR3 in amino acids: CASSQVLSGLYGYTF. The CDR3 DNA sequence: TGTGCCAGCAGCCAAGTCTTGTCAGGCCTCTATGGCTACACCTTC.